This TCR beta chain emerged from a study of Ad26.COV2.S vaccination and SARS-CoV-2 variants. The wider study: Ad26.COV2.S was injected intramuscularly once or twice, 56 days apart. Broader study findings: The analyses of TCR breadth and depth may have understated the size of total T cell responses. Marked by substantial breadth, spike-specific CD8+ and CD4+ T cell responses were reportedly seen after vaccination.

Some clones are missing from TCRdb's copy, which holds only in-frame ones; the method was immunoSEQ multiplex PCR. This repertoire shows some 480,000 clones, 87% found once; its top ten account for roughly 13%. This clone was counted a single time. The antigen is undetermined. Treatment reported: roughly 20 received Ad26.COV2.S at low or high dose, single or two shots; 5 received placebo; per-sample allocation not given. Collection of the samples took place on day 63 after the first injection of vaccine or placebo. Donor was an adult aged 18-55 years in Boston. This sequence originates from a person between 18 and 65 years old who received the Ad26.COV2.S COVID-19 vaccine or a placebo. The material was peripheral blood, obtained in a trial of Ad26.COV2.S vaccine versus placebo.

CDR3 bases: TGCGCCAGCAGCTCCGGCCGAGGTACTGAAGCTTTCTTT. Protein product: CASSSGRGTEAFF. The chain is built from TRBV5-1 and TRBJ1-1, with D unresolved. Per the germline V gene, CDR1 is SGHRS and CDR2 is YFSETQ. The CDR3 totals 13 residues. V was trimmed by 3 bases and J by 5 bases, leaving 11 bases between them.